This T cell receptor delta chain was identified during a study of γδ T cells in repeated Plasmodium falciparum infection. Study-wide context: Four controlled malaria infections with P. falciparum NF54 spanned roughly 97 weeks.

Turning to this clone: The target antigen is unknown. A far larger clone is just one base off, so this is likely a read error. Other DNA sequences within the sample encode an identical CDR3.

The germline CDR1 and CDR2 sequences are TSWWSYY and QGS. The CDR3 length is 22 residues. Gammadelta T cells were flow-sorted from PBMC into Vgamma9/Vdelta2+ and Vdelta2-negative populations for bulk analysis. TCRdb re-called clones from the multiplex PCR reads via CATT. This table has 90,000 to 95,000 delta-chain clones, over 0.9% appearing once. Study outcomes and limitations: Vdelta2-negative gammadelta repertoires appeared less diverse and less shared in Malian than Australian children.

This chain connects TRDV1 to TRDJ1; 10 positions agree with TRDD3. TCRdb offers no J gene call, so here the DNA was matched to germline to obtain one. Sequencing input: gamma-delta T cells from blood. This receptor was obtained from a pool of human donors (malaria-infected and uninfected, not separated). The CDR3 region is CALGELSYNVLLGDAYTDKLIF. In DNA, the CDR3 is TGTGCTCTTGGGGAACTAAGCTACAACGTCTTACTGGGGGATGCTTACACTGATAAACTCATCTTT.